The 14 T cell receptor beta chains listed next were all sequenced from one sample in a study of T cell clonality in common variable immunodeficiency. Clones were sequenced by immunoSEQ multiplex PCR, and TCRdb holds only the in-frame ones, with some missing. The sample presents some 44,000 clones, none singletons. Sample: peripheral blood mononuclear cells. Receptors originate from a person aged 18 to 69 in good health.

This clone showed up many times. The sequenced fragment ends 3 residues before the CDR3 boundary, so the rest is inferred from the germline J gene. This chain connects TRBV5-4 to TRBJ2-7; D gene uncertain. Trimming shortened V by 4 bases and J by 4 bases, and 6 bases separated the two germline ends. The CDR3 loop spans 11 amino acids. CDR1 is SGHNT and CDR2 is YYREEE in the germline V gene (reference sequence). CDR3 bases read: TGTGCCAGCAGCGCGGAGTACGAG. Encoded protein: CASSAEYE. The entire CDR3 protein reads CASSAEYEQYF.

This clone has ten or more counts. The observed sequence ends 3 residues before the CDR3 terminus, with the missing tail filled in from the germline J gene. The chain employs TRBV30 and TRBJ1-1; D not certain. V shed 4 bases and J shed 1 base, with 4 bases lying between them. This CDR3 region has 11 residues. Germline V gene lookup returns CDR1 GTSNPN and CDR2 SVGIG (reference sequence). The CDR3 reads CAWNGNTEAFF. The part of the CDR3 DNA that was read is TGTGCCTGGAACGGGAACACTGAA.

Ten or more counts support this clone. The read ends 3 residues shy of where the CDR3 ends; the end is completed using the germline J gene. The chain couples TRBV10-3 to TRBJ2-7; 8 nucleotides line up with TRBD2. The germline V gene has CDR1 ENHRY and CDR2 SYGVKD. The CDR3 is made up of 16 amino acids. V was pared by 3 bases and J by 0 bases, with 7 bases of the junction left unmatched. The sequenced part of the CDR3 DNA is TGTGCCATCAGTGACGTCGTGGGGACTAGCTCCTACGAG. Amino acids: CAISDVVGTSSYE. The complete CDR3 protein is CAISDVVGTSSYEQYF.

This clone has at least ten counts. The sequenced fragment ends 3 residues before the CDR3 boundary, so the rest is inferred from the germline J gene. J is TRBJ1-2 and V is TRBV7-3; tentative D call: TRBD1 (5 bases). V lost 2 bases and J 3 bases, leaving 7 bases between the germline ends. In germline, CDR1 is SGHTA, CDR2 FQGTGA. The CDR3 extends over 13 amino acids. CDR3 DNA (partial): TGTGCCAGCAGCTTAGAAGGGGACTATGGC. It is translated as CASSLEGDYG. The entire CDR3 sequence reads CASSLEGDYGYTF. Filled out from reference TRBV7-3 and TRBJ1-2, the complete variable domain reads GAGVSQTPSNKVTEKGKYVELRCDPISGHTALYWYRQSLGQGPEFLIYFQGTGAADDSGLPNDRFFAVRPEGSVSTLKIQRTERGDSAVYLCASSLEGDYGYTFGSGTRLTVV.

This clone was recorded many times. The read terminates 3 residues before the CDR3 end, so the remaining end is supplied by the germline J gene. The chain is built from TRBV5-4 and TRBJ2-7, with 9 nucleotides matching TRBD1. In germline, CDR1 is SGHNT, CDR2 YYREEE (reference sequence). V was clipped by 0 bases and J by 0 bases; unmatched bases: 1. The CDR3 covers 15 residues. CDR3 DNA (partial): TGTGCCAGCAGCTTGGACAGGGGGCCCTCCTACGAG. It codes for CASSLDRGPSYE. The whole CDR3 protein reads CASSLDRGPSYEQYF.

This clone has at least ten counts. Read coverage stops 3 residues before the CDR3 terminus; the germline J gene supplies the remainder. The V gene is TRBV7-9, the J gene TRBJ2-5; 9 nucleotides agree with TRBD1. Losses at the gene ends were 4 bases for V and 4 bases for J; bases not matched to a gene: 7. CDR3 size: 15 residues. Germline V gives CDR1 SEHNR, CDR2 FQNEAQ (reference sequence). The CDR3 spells CASSSVGTGRETQYF. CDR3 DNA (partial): TGTGCCAGCAGCTCGGTTGGGACAGGGAGAGAGACC.

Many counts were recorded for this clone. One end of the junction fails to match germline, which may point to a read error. The covered CDR3 bases are TGTGCTAGCAGCAACGGAGGACTAGCGGGAGCAGAGACC. This translates into CASSNGGLAGAET. The complete CDR3 protein is CASSNGGLAGAETQYF. This chain joins TRBV7-7 and TRBJ2-5; 13 bases are shared with TRBD2. Sequencing ends 3 residues short of the CDR3 end; the germline J gene provides the rest. The CDR3 is 16 amino acids. Looked up from germline, CDR1 is SSHAT and CDR2 is FNYEAQ (reference sequence).

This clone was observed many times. The DNA read from the CDR3 is TGCAGTGCTAGGGGGATGAGACTAGCGGTAAGCTCCTACGAG. Its protein product is CSARGMRLAVSSYE. The CDR3 as a whole reads CSARGMRLAVSSYEQYF. V is TRBV20-1 and J is TRBJ2-7; TRBD2 matches at 9 bases. The DNA ends 3 residues before the CDR3 does, and the rest of the CDR3 is filled in from the germline J gene. J gave up 0 bases and V 3 bases, and 12 bases lay outside the gene matches. The CDR3 runs to 17 residues. Germline V lookup: CDR1 DFQATT, CDR2 SNEGSKA (reference sequence).

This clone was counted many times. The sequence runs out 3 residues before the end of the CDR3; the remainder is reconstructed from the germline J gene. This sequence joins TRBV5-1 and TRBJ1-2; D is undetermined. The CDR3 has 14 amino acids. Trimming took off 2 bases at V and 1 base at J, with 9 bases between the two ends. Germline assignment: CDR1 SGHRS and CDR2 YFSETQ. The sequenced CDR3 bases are TGCGCCAGCAGCTTTGGAACAGATAACTATGGC. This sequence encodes CASSFGTDNYG. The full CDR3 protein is CASSFGTDNYGYTF. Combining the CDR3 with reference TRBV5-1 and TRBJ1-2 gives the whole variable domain KAGVTQTPRYLIKTRGQQVTLSCSPISGHRSVSWYQQTPGQGLQFLFEYFSETQRNKGNFPGRFSGRQFSNSRSEMNVSTLELGDSALYLCASSFGTDNYGYTFGSGTRLTVV.

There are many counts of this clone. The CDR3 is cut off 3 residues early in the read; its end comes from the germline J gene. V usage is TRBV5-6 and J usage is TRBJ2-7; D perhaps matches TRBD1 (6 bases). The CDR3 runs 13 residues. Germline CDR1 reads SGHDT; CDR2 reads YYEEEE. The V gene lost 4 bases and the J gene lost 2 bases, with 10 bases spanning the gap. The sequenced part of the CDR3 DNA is TGTGCCAGCAGCCACAGGGCTCCCTACGAG. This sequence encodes CASSHRAPYE. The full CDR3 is CASSHRAPYEQYF. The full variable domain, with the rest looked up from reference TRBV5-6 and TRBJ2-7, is DAGVTQSPTHLIKTRGQQVTLRCSPKSGHDTVSWYQQALGQGPQFIFQYYEEEERQRGNFPDRFSGHQFPNYSSELNVNALLLGDSALYLCASSHRAPYEQYFGPGTRLTVT.

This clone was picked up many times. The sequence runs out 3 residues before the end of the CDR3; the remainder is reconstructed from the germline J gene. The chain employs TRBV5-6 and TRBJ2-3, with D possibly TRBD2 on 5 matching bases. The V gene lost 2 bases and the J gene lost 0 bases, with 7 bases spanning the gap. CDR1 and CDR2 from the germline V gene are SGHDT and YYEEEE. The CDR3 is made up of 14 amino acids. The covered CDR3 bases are TGTGCCAGCAGCTTACTAGGGAGCACAGATACG. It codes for CASSLLGSTDT. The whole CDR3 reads CASSLLGSTDTQYF.

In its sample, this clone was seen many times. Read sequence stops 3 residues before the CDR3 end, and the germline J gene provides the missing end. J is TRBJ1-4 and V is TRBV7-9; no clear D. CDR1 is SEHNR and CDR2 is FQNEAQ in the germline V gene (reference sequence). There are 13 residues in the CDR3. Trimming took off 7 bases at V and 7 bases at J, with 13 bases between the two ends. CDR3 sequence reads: CASIPAGREKLFF. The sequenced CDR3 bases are TGTGCCAGCATCCCCGCGGGCCGTGAAAAA.

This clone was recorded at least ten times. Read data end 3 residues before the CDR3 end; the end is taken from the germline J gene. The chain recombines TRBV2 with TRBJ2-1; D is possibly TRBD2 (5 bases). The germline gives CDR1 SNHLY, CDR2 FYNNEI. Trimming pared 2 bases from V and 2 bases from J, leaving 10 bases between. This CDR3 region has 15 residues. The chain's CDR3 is CASSETQRTYNEQFF. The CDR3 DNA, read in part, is TGTGCCAGCAGTGAAACCCAGCGGACCTACAATGAG. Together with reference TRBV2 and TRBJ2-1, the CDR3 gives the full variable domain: EPEVTQTPSHQVTQMGQEVILRCVPISNHLYFYWYRQILGQKVEFLVSFYNNEISEKSEIFDDQFSVERPDGSNFTLKIRSTKLEDSAMYFCASSETQRTYNEQFFGPGTRLTVL.

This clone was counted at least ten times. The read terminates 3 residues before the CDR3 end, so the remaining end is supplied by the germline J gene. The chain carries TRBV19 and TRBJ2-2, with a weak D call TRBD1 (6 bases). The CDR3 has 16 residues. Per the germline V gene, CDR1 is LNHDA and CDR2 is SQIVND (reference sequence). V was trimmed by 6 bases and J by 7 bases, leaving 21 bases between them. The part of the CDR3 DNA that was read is TGTGCCAGTAGAAGAAACTCCGGGACAACCGGCGGGGAG. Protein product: CASRRNSGTTGGE. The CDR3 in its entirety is CASRRNSGTTGGELFF.